These 4 T cell receptor beta chains originate from one sample sequenced in a study of T cells in localized non-small cell lung cancer. Sequencing used immunoSEQ multiplex PCR; TCRdb keeps in-frame clones, though not all of them. Of around 30,000 clones in the sample, roughly 75% were seen once. The material was peripheral blood, obtained before any cancer treatment. Receptor source: a male donor at least 60 years old with stage III squamous cell lung carcinoma.

The chain has TRBV27 and TRBJ1-5, with D maybe TRBD1 (6 bases). The germline V gene encodes CDR1 MNHEY and CDR2 SMNVEV (reference sequence). With 5 bases removed from V and 9 bases from J, the gap between germline ends came to 20 bases. This CDR3 has 15 amino acids. In nucleotides, the CDR3 is TGTGCCAGCAGTCTAATTTACAGGGACCCCCGGCCCCAGCATTTT. Translating it yields CASSLIYRDPRPQHF.

The V call is TRBV7-6, the J call TRBJ2-7; TRBD1 aligns across 8 bases. CDR3 length: 13 amino acids. J gave up 3 bases and V 5 bases, and 3 bases lay outside the gene matches. Germline V gives CDR1 SGHVS, CDR2 FNYEAQ. CDR3 amino acids: CASSADRGYEQYF. CDR3 bases: TGTGCCAGCAGCGCCGACAGGGGCTACGAGCAGTACTTC. Drawing the rest from reference TRBV7-6 and TRBJ2-7, the complete variable domain is GAGVSQSPRYKVTKRGQDVALRCDPISGHVSLYWYRQALGQGPEFLTYFNYEAQQDKSGLPNDRFSAERPEGSISTLTIQRTEQRDSAMYRCASSADRGYEQYFGPGTRLTVT.

The chain uses TRBV5-1 and TRBJ2-3, with D perhaps assigned TRBD1 or TRBD2 (6 bases each). Per germline, CDR1 SGHRS and CDR2 YFSETQ. Trimming cost V 3 bases and J 10 bases, with 24 bases left between them. The CDR3 consists of 16 residues. The CDR3 DNA reads as TGCGCCAGCAGCTCGAACGACTTAGGTTGGGGGGCAGCGCAGTATTTT. The encoded protein is CASSSNDLGWGAAQYF.

The gene calls are TRBV19 and TRBJ1-5, with D tentatively TRBD1 (5 bases). The CDR3 consists of 15 residues. CDR1 and CDR2 from the germline V gene are LNHDA and SQIVND (reference sequence). Deletions cut 6 bases from V and 3 bases from J, with 15 bases between. This CDR3 is CASSSRGALNQPQHF. DNA of the CDR3: TGTGCCAGTAGCTCGCGAGGGGCCCTCAATCAGCCCCAGCATTTT.